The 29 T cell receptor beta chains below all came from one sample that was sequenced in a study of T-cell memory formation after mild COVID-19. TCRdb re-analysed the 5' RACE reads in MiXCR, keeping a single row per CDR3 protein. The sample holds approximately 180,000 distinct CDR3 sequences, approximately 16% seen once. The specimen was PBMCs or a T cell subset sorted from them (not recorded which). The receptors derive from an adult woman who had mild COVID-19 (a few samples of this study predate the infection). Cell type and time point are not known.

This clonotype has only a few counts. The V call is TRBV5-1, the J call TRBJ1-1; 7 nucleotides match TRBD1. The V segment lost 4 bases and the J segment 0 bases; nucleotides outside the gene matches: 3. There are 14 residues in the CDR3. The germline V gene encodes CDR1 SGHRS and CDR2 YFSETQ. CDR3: CASSPGQMNTEAFF. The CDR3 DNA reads TGCGCCAGCAGCCCGGGACAGATGAACACTGAAGCTTTCTTT.

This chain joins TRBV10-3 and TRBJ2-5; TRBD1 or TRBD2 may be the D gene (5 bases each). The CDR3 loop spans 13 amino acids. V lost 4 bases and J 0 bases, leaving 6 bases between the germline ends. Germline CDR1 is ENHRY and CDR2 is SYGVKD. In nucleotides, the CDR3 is TGTGCCATCAGTGGGGGACACCAAGAGACCCAGTACTTC. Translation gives CAISGGHQETQYF.

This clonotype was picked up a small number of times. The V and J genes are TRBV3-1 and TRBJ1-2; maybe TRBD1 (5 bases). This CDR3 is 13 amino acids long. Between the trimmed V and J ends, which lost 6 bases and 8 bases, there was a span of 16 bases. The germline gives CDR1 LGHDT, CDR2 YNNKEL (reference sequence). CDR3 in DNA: TGTGCCAGCAGGGACGTGGGGGGTTACGGCTACACCTTC. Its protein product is CASRDVGGYGYTF.

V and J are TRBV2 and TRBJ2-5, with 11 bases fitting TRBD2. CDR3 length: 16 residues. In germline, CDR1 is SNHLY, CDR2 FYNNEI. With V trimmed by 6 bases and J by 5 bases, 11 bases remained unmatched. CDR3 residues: CASRDRSGGAWETQYF. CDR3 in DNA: TGTGCCAGCAGGGACCGTAGCGGGGGGGCCTGGGAGACCCAGTACTTC.

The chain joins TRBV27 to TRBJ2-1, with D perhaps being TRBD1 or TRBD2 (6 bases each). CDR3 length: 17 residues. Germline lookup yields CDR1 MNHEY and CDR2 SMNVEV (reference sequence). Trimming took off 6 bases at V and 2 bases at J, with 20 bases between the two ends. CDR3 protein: CASSPMGRGATYNEQFF. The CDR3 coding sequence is TGTGCCAGCAGCCCGATGGGTAGGGGGGCCACCTACAATGAGCAGTTCTTC.

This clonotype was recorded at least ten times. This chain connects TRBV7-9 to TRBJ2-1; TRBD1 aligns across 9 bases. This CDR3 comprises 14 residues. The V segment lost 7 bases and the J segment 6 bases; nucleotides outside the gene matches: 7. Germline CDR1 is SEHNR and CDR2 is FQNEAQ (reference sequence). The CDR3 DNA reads TGTGCCAGCACCGTTGGGGGACAGGGCAATGAGCAGTTCTTC. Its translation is CASTVGGQGNEQFF.

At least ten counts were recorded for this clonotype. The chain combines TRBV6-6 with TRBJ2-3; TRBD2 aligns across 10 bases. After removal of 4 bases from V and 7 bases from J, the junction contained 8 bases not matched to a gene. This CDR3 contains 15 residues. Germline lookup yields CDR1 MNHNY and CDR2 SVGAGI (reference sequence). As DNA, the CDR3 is TGTGCCAGCAGTTCAAGCGGGAGGGCCCCGAATACGCAGTATTTT. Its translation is CASSSSGRAPNTQYF.

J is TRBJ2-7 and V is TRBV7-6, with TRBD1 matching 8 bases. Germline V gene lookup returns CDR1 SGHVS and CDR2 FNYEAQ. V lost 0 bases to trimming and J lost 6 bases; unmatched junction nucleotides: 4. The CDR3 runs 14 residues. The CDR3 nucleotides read TGTGCCAGCAGCTTAGCCTCAGGGGGCGGCGAGCAGTACTTC. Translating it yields CASSLASGGGEQYF.

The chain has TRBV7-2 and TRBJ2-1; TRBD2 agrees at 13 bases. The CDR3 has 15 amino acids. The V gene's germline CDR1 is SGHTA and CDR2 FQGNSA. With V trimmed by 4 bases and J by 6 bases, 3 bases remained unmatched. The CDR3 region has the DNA TGTGCCAGCAGCTACCGGACTAGCGGGAGCAATGAGCAGTTCTTC. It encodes CASSYRTSGSNEQFF. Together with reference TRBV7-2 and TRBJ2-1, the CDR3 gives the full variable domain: GAGVSQSPSNKVTEKGKDVELRCDPISGHTALYWYRQSLGQGLEFLIYFQGNSAPDKSGLPSDRFSAERTGGSVSTLTIQRTQQEDSAVYLCASSYRTSGSNEQFFGPGTRLTVL.

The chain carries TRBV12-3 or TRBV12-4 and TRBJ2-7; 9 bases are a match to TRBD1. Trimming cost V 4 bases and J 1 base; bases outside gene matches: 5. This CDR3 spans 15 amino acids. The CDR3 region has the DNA TGTGCCAGCAGTTACAGGGGGCAGGGATCCTACGAGCAGTACTTC. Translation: CASSYRGQGSYEQYF.

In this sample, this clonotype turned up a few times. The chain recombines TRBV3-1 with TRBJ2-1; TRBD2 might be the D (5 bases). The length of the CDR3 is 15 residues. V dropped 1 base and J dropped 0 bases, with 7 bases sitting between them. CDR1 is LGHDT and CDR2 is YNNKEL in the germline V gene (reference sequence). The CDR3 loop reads CASSQAGYSYNEQFF. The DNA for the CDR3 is TGTGCCAGCAGCCAAGCGGGGTACTCCTACAATGAGCAGTTCTTC.

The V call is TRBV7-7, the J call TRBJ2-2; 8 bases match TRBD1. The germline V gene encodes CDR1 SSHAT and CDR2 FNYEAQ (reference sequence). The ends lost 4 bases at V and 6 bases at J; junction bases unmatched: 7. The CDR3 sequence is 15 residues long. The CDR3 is CASSSEYRGAGELFF. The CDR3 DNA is TGTGCCAGCAGCTCCGAGTACAGGGGGGCCGGGGAGCTGTTTTTT.

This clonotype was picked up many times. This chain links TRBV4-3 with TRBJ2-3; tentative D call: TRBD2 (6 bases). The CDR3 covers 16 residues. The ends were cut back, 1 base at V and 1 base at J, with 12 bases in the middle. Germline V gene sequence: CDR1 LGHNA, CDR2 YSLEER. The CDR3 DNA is TGCGCCAGCAGCCAAGTTGCGGGATCGGGCACAGATACGCAGTATTTT. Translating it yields CASSQVAGSGTDTQYF.

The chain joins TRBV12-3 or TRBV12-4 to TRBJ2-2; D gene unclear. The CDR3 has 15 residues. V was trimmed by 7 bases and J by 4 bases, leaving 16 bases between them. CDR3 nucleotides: TGTGCCAGCACTTATCTCCTTTCAGGCACCGGGGAGCTGTTTTTT. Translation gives CASTYLLSGTGELFF.

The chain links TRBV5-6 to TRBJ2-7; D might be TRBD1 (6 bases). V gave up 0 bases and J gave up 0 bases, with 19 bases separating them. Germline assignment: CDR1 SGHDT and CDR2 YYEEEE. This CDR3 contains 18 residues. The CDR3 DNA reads TGTGCCAGCAGCTTGGAGGGGGTCCCCCTGGATAGCTCCTACGAGCAGTACTTC. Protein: CASSLEGVPLDSSYEQYF.

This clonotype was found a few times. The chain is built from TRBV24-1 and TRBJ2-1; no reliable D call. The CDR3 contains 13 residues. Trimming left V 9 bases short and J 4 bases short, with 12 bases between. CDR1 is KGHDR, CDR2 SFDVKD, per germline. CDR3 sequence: CATSAARYNEQFF. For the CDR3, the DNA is TGTGCCACCTCGGCGGCCCGGTACAATGAGCAGTTCTTC.

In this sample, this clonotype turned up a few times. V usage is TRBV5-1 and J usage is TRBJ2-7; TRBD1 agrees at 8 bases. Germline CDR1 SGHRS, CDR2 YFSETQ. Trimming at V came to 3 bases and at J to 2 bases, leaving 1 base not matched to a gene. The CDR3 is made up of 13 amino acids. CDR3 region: CASSWTGTYEQYF. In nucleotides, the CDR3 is TGCGCCAGCAGCTGGACAGGGACCTACGAGCAGTACTTC.

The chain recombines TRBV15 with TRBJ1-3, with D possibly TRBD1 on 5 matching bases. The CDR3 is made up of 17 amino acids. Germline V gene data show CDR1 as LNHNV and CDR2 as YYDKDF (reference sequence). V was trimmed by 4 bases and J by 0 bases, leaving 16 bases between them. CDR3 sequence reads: CATSTPAGGISGNTIYF. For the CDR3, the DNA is TGTGCCACCAGCACCCCGGCGGGGGGAATCTCTGGAAACACCATATATTTT.

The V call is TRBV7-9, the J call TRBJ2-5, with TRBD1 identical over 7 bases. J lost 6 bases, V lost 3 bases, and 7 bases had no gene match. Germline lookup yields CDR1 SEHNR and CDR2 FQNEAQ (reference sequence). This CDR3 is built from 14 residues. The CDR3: CASSFTQTGKTQYF. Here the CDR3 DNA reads TGTGCCAGCAGCTTCACACAGACAGGGAAGACCCAGTACTTC. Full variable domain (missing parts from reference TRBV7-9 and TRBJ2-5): DTGVSQNPRHKITKRGQNVTFRCDPISEHNRLYWYRQTLGQGPEFLTYFQNEAQLEKSRLLSDRFSAERPKGSFSTLEIQRTEQGDSAMYLCASSFTQTGKTQYFGPGTRLLVL.

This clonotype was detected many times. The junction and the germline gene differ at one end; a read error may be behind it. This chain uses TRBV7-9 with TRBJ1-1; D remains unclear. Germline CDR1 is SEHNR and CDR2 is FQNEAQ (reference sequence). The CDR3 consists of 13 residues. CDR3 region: CASSLELNTEAFF. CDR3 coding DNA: TGTGCCAGCAGTTTAGAGCTGAACACTGAAGCTTTCTTT. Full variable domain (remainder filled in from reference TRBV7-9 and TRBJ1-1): DTGVSQNPRHKITKRGQNVTFRCDPISEHNRLYWYRQTLGQGPEFLTYFQNEAQLEKSRLLSDRFSAERPKGSFSTLEIQRTEQGDSAMYLCASSLELNTEAFFGQGTRLTVV.

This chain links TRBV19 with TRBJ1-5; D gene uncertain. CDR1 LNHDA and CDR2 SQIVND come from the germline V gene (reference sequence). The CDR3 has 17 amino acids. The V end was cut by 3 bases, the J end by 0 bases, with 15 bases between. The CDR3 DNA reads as TGTGCCAGTAGTATGGAACAGAAACGCTATAGCAATCAGCCCCAGCATTTT. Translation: CASSMEQKRYSNQPQHF.

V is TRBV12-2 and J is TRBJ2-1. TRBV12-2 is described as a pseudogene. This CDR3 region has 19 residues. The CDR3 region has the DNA TGTGCAAGTCGCTTAGGGACTAGCGGGCTGGGGAGCTCCTACAATGAGCAGTTCTTC. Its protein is CASRLGTSGLGSSYNEQFF.

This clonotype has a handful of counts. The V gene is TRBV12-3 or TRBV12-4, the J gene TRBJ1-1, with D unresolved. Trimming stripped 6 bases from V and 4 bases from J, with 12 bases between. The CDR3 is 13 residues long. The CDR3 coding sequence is TGTGCCAGCAGAAAAGTGGTTTCCACTGAAGCTTTCTTT. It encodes CASRKVVSTEAFF.

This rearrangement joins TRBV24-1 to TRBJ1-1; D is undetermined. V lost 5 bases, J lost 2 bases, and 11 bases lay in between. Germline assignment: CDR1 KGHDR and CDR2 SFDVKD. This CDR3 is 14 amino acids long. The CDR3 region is CATSAGERNTEAFF. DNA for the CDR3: TGTGCCACCAGTGCTGGGGAAAGAAACACTGAAGCTTTCTTT.

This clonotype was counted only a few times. The CDR3 coding sequence is TGCGCCAGCAAGACTAGCTGGGCGGGAGATACGCAGTATTTT. Protein product: CASKTSWAGDTQYF. The chain is built from TRBV10-2 and TRBJ2-3; 7 nucleotides line up with TRBD2. The CDR3 covers 14 residues. From germline, CDR1 is WSHSY and CDR2 SAAADI. J gave up 5 bases and V 7 bases, and 9 bases lay outside the gene matches.

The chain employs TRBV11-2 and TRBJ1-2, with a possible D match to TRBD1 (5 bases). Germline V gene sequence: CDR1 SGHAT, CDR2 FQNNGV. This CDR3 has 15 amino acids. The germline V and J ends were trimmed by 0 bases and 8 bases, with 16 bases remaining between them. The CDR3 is CASSLDRGSSDGYTF. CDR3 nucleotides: TGTGCCAGCAGCTTAGATAGGGGTAGTTCGGACGGCTACACCTTC.

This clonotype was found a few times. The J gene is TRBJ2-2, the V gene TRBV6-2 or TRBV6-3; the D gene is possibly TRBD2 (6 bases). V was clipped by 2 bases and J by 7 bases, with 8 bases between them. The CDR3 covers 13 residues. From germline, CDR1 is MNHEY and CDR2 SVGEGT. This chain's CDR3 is CASSYGRYGELFF. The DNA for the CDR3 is TGTGCCAGCAGTTACGGGAGGTACGGGGAGCTGTTTTTT.

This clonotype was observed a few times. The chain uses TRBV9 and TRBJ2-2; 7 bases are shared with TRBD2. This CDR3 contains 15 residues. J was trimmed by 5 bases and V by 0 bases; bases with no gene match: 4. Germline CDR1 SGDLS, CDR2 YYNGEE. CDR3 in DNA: TGTGCCAGCAGCGTAGGACTAGCTGGGACCGGGGAGCTGTTTTTT. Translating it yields CASSVGLAGTGELFF.

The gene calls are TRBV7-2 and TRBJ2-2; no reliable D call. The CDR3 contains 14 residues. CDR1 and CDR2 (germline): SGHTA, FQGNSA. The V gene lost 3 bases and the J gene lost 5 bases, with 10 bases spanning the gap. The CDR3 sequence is CASSFSWVTGELFF. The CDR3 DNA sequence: TGTGCCAGCAGCTTCAGTTGGGTTACCGGGGAGCTGTTTTTT. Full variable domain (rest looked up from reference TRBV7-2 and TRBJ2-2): GAGVSQSPSNKVTEKGKDVELRCDPISGHTALYWYRQSLGQGLEFLIYFQGNSAPDKSGLPSDRFSAERTGGSVSTLTIQRTQQEDSAVYLCASSFSWVTGELFFGEGSRLTVL.